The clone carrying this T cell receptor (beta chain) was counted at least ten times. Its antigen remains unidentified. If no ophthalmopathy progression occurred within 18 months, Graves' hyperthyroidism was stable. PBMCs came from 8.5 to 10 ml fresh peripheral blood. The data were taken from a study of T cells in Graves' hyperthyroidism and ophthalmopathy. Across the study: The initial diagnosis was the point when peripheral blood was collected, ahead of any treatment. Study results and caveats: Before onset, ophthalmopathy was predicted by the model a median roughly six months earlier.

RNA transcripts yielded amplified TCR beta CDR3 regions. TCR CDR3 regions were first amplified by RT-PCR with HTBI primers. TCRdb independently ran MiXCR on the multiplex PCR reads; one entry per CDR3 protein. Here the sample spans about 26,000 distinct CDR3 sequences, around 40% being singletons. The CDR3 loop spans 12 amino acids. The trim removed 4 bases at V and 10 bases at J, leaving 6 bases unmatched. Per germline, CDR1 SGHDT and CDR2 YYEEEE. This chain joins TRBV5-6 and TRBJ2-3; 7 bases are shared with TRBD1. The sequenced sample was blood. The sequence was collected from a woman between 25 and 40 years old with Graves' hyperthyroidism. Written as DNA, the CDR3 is TGTGCCAGCAGCACAGGGGCCCCCGCGCAGTATTTT. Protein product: CASSTGAPAQYF.